This paragraph covers one TCR beta chain sequence. Its recognized antigen is unknown. The sample holds no much larger clone one base away, and base qualities are not on file. The data originate from a study of technical replicates of blood from four donors (dated by TCRdb to about 2017). The library was prepared using the immunoSEQ multiplex PCR assay. What TCRdb holds here is the immuneACCESS table cut down to in-frame rearrangements. Part of the clones is not present; checked against another copy, under half of the missing clones reflect an unresolved V gene, and the others are unexplained. Recorded for this sample are more than 70,000 clones; 95% to 97% of them occurred a single time. The top ten clones comprise around 0.2% of the sample. The V end gives up 0 bases and the J end 2 bases, leaving 5 bases in the junction not matched to a gene. CDR1 and CDR2, per the germline V gene, are SGDLS and YYNGEE. The CDR3, cysteine through phenylalanine, is 16 amino acids long. The entry retains the CDR3 DNA only, 48 bases that are in frame from base 1.

The chain couples TRBV9 to TRBJ2-5, with 9 bases matching TRBD2. Input material: T cells isolated from PBMCs. This TCR came from a human donor in good health. The nucleotide sequence is TGTGCCAGCAGCGTAGGTAGCGGGGGCAGACAAGAGACCCAGTACTTC. Translated, it gives CASSVGSGGRQETQYF.